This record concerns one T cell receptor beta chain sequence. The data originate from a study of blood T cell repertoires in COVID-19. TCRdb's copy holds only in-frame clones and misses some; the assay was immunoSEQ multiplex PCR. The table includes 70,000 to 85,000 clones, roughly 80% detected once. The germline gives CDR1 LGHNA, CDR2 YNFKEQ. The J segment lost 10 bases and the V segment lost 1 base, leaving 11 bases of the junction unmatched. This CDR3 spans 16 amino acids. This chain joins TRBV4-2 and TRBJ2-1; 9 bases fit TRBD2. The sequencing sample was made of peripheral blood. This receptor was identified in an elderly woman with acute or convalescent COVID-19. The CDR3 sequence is CASSQVASGVKSEQFF. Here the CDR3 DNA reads TGTGCCAGCAGCCAAGTAGCTAGCGGGGTTAAGTCAGAGCAGTTCTTC.